Below are 27 T cell receptor beta chains sequenced from a single sample in a study of blood T cells in healthy people across ages. With a J-beta primer mix and a sample-barcoded 5' primer, a second PCR ran 7 to 11 cycles. TCRdb recomputed calls from the 5' RACE reads with MiXCR, one row per CDR3 protein. This sample has roughly 700,000 distinct CDR3 sequences, with approximately 29% found just once. The source material was blood. The receptors shown here come from a woman aged 80 or over in good health.

This clonotype was recorded many times. The rearrangement links TRBV4-2 to TRBJ1-1; the D gene is possibly TRBD1 (5 bases). Germline CDR1 LGHNA, CDR2 YNFKEQ. With 0 bases removed from V and 1 base from J, the gap between germline ends came to 9 bases. The length of the CDR3 is 15 residues. As DNA, the CDR3 is TGTGCCAGCAGCCAAGATCCGGGGCGGAACACTGAAGCTTTCTTT. Translated, it gives CASSQDPGRNTEAFF.

This clonotype was recorded at least ten times. This chain connects TRBV6-2 or TRBV6-3 to TRBJ2-1; no clear D. Per the germline V gene, CDR1 is MNHEY and CDR2 is SVGEGT. Trimming took 2 bases from V and 7 from J, leaving 0 bases between them. The CDR3 covers 10 residues. The CDR3: CASSYNEQFF. CDR3 bases: TGTGCCAGCAGTTACAATGAGCAGTTCTTC.

A word on this clonotype: One base away lies a much larger clone, so this may be a sequencing read error. The chain has TRBV6-5 and TRBJ2-1; D not certain. The germline V gene encodes CDR1 MNHEY and CDR2 SVGAGI. There are 16 residues in the CDR3. The DNA of the CDR3 is TGTGCCGGCAGTCCTACCGGACGGAGAGTTTACAATGAGCAGTTCTTC. It encodes CAGSPTGRRVYNEQFF.

The CDR3 loop reads CATSRSGKREKLFF. The CDR3 region has the DNA TGTGCCACCAGCCGATCAGGGAAGCGTGAAAAACTGTTTTTT. This chain links TRBV15 with TRBJ1-4, with D perhaps TRBD1 (5 bases). Germline V lookup: CDR1 LNHNV, CDR2 YYDKDF (reference sequence). Trimming cost V 5 bases and J 7 bases, with 14 bases left between them. The CDR3 sequence is 14 residues long.

This chain uses TRBV5-1 with TRBJ2-7; D perhaps matches TRBD1 (6 bases). The CDR3 sequence is 15 residues long. V shed 2 bases and J shed 3 bases, with 15 bases lying between them. Germline V gives CDR1 SGHRS, CDR2 YFSETQ. In DNA form, the CDR3 reads TGCGCCAGCAGCTTTTCCGGGACATCTAACTACGAGCAGTACTTC. This gives the protein CASSFSGTSNYEQYF.

This clonotype has ten or more counts. The chain recombines TRBV12-3 or TRBV12-4 with TRBJ1-5, with D possibly TRBD1 on 5 matching bases. Trimming removed 1 base from V and 15 bases from J, with 10 bases in between. This CDR3 contains 11 residues. CDR3: CASSLGQGLHF. The CDR3, as DNA: TGTGCCAGCAGTTTAGGGCAGGGATTGCATTTT.

This clonotype was counted a few times. The chain recombines TRBV30 with TRBJ1-5, with a tentative D call TRBD1 (5 bases). CDR1 is GTSNPN, CDR2 SVGIG, per germline (reference sequence). The CDR3 is 13 amino acids. The V end was cut by 2 bases, the J end by 9 bases, with 14 bases between. The CDR3 protein is CAWSPGGIGPQHF. The CDR3 DNA sequence: TGTGCCTGGAGTCCCGGGGGGATAGGGCCCCAGCATTTT.

The V and J genes are TRBV15 and TRBJ2-2; TRBD1 agrees at 9 bases. After removal of 1 base from V and 1 base from J, the junction contained 4 bases not matched to a gene. Germline-derived CDR1 and CDR2 are LNHNV and YYDKDF (reference sequence). CDR3 length equals 17 residues. The CDR3 spells CATSRGPGQGNTGELFF. CDR3 coding DNA: TGTGCCACCAGCAGAGGCCCGGGACAGGGGAACACCGGGGAGCTGTTTTTT. Looking up the rest from reference TRBV15 and TRBJ2-2 gives the full variable domain: DAMVIQNPRYQVTQFGKPVTLSCSQTLNHNVMYWYQQKSSQAPKLLFHYYDKDFNNEADTPDNFQSRRPNTSFCFLDIRSPGLGDTAMYLCATSRGPGQGNTGELFFGEGSRLTVL.

This clonotype was detected many times. The CDR3 bases are TGTGCCAGCAGCCAAGAGCCAGGATCTTACGAGCAGTACTTC. This gives the protein CASSQEPGSYEQYF. The V gene is TRBV3-1, the J gene TRBJ2-7; D uncertain. The germline gives CDR1 LGHDT, CDR2 YNNKEL (reference sequence). This CDR3 region has 14 residues. V lost 0 bases, J lost 4 bases, and 10 bases lay in between.

This clonotype was recorded at least ten times. This chain connects TRBV6-5 to TRBJ1-4, with a weak D call TRBD1 (6 bases). Germline assignment: CDR1 MNHEY and CDR2 SVGAGI. The CDR3 extends over 16 amino acids. Trimming shortened V by 0 bases and J by 4 bases, and 12 bases separated the two germline ends. The CDR3 DNA sequence: TGTGCCAGCAGTTACTCCCGACAGGACCTTAATGAAAAACTGTTTTTT. Its protein is CASSYSRQDLNEKLFF.

To note about this clonotype: A read error is the likely source, as a far larger clone sits one nucleotide away. The chain links TRBV30 to TRBJ2-1; no definite D call. V dropped 3 bases and J dropped 13 bases, with 13 bases sitting between them. The CDR3 is 11 residues long. Germline V gene lookup returns CDR1 GTSNPN and CDR2 SVGIG (reference sequence). For the CDR3, the DNA is TGTGCCTGGAGCCCCAAAGAGACCCAGTTCTTC. It yields the protein CAWSPKETQFF. Drawing the rest from reference TRBV30 and TRBJ2-1, the complete variable domain is SQTIHQWPATLVQPVGSPLSLECTVEGTSNPNLYWYRQAAGRGLQLLFYSVGIGQISSEVPQNLSASRPQDRQFILSSKKLLLSDSGFYLCAWSPKETQFFGPGTRLTVL.

A note on this clonotype: A read error is possible here, since a much larger clone lies one base away. The chain uses TRBV3-1 and TRBJ1-1; TRBD1 might be the D (5 bases). Per germline, CDR1 LGHDT and CDR2 YNNKEL (reference sequence). V lost 2 bases to trimming and J lost 4 bases, with 17 bases between them. The CDR3 extends over 16 amino acids. CDR3 region: CASSQRCQGTGTEAFF. CDR3 DNA: TGTGCCAGCAGCCAAAGGTGTCAGGGAACGGGCACTGAAGCTTTCTTT.

The chain recombines TRBV11-1 with TRBJ2-2; TRBD1 matches at 8 bases. With 6 bases clipped from V and 5 bases from J, the junction kept 8 bases outside the gene matches. This CDR3 is built from 15 residues. The germline gives CDR1 SGHAT, CDR2 FQDESV (reference sequence). As DNA, the CDR3 is TGTGCCAGCAGATCCGGGACAGGCTATACCGGGGAGCTGTTTTTT. This gives the protein CASRSGTGYTGELFF.

Comments on this clonotype: This may be a read error: a much more frequent sequence differs by one nucleotide. The genes are TRBV5-4 and TRBJ2-3; the match to TRBD1 covers 10 bases. Losses at the gene ends were 4 bases for V and 5 bases for J; bases not matched to a gene: 7. Germline lookup yields CDR1 SGHNT and CDR2 YYREEE (reference sequence). CDR3 length equals 15 residues. The CDR3 DNA sequence: TGTGCCAGCAGCGCCCGGGACAGGGGAAGAGATACGCAGTATTTT. As protein: CASSARDRGRDTQYF.

This chain links TRBV27 with TRBJ2-3; possibly TRBD2 for D (7 bases). V was shortened by 5 bases and J by 0 bases, with 15 bases between the two germline ends. There are 16 residues in the CDR3. The germline V gene has CDR1 MNHEY and CDR2 SMNVEV (reference sequence). This CDR3 is CASSPGGGPSTDTQYF. The CDR3 region has the DNA TGTGCCAGCAGTCCTGGGGGGGGCCCTAGCACAGATACGCAGTATTTT.

The chain is built from TRBV10-3 and TRBJ2-2; 8 bases line up with TRBD1. Germline V lookup: CDR1 ENHRY, CDR2 SYGVKD. The V gene end was trimmed by 9 bases and the J gene end by 1 base; junction bases not matched to a gene: 13. The CDR3 length is 17 residues. CDR3 region: CAMALHPGTGNTGELFF. Written as DNA, the CDR3 is TGTGCCATGGCCCTTCACCCGGGGACAGGGAACACCGGGGAGCTGTTTTTT.

This clonotype was picked up many times. The chain employs TRBV20-1 and TRBJ2-3; 15 bases agree with TRBD2. The CDR3 runs to 14 residues. V gave up 6 bases and J gave up 5 bases; unmatched junction bases: 3. Germline CDR1 DFQATT, CDR2 SNEGSKA (reference sequence). Here the CDR3 reads CSAGTSGGRDTQYF. The CDR3 DNA reads as TGCAGTGCCGGGACTAGCGGGGGGCGAGATACGCAGTATTTT.

This clonotype was seen repeatedly, ten times or more. V is TRBV2 and J is TRBJ2-3; D perhaps matches TRBD1 (6 bases). The length of the CDR3 is 15 residues. Looked up from germline, CDR1 is SNHLY and CDR2 is FYNNEI. Trimming removed 7 bases at V and 3 bases at J, with 17 bases between. DNA of the CDR3: TGTGCCAGCAATCCGGGACACTTTCAAACAGATACGCAGTATTTT. Translation gives CASNPGHFQTDTQYF.

The rearrangement joins TRBV5-1 to TRBJ2-5; D might be TRBD1 or TRBD2, each matching 5 bases. The germline V gene has CDR1 SGHRS and CDR2 YFSETQ. V was trimmed by 2 bases and J by 4 bases, leaving 18 bases between them. The CDR3 has 16 amino acids. For the CDR3, the DNA is TGCGCCAGCAGCTTAAGGGGCAGGGACGGTGGAGAGACCCAGTACTTC. Translation gives CASSLRGRDGGETQYF.

A word on this clonotype: A much more abundant neighbour one base away suggests this may be a read error. The chain has TRBV6-2 or TRBV6-3 and TRBJ2-7, with D maybe TRBD2 (6 bases). The V gene's germline CDR1 is MNHEY and CDR2 SVGEGT. Trimming took off 0 bases at V and 6 bases at J, with 21 bases between the two ends. The CDR3 sequence is 17 residues long. CDR3 protein: CASSYSIAGRPLFEQYF. The DNA for the CDR3 is TGTGCCAGCAGTTACTCGATCGCGGGACGGCCCCTTTTCGAGCAGTACTTC.

The chain recombines TRBV21-1 with TRBJ1-5; the DNA was not used to check the table's D call, TRBD1. TRBV21-1 represents a pseudogene. This CDR3 has 18 amino acids. The DNA of the CDR3 is TGTGCCAGCAGCAAAGGAAGGTGGGACGACAGGCTTAGTCAGCCCCAGCATTTT. Translated: CASSKGRWDDRLSQPQHF.

The chain recombines TRBV20-1 with TRBJ2-7; the match to TRBD2 covers 8 bases. CDR3 length: 17 amino acids. The germline V gene has CDR1 DFQATT and CDR2 SNEGSKA (reference sequence). J was trimmed by 0 bases and V by 5 bases; bases with no gene match: 15. The CDR3 here is CSAPSFGRDWVSYEQYF. The CDR3 DNA sequence: TGCAGTGCTCCCTCCTTCGGGAGGGATTGGGTCTCCTACGAGCAGTACTTC.

This clonotype has more than one count but fewer than ten. The V call is TRBV5-1, the J call TRBJ1-1; the D is unclear. The CDR3 consists of 15 residues. V lost 5 bases, J lost 1 base, and 15 bases lay in between. Germline CDR1 SGHRS, CDR2 YFSETQ. The CDR3 is CASRRDAAENTEAFF. As DNA, the CDR3 is TGCGCCAGCAGAAGGGATGCTGCAGAGAACACTGAAGCTTTCTTT.

The table lists this clonotype with a count of one. This may stem from a read error, because a much larger clone lies one nucleotide away. The CDR3 is CASSGDRGPEQYF. CDR3 bases: TGCGCCAGCAGCGGGGACAGGGGGCCCGAGCAGTACTTC. This chain joins TRBV5-1 and TRBJ2-7, with 12 bases that match TRBD1. V shed 4 bases and J 6 bases; nucleotides not matched to a gene: 2. This CDR3 has 13 amino acids. Germline V gives CDR1 SGHRS, CDR2 YFSETQ.

The chain combines TRBV7-8 with TRBJ1-1; D not certain. This CDR3 comprises 13 residues. CDR1 is SGHVS and CDR2 is FQNEAQ in the germline V gene. V lost 2 bases, J lost 6 bases, and 10 bases lay in between. The CDR3 region has the DNA TGTGCCAGCAGCTTATTGTTTGCGGCTGAAGCTTTCTTT. Translation: CASSLLFAAEAFF.

This sequence joins TRBV12-3 or TRBV12-4 and TRBJ2-1; TRBD1 matches at 8 bases. This CDR3 contains 16 residues. Losses at the gene ends were 6 bases for V and 4 bases for J; bases not matched to a gene: 11. The CDR3 sequence: CASRAPGRGQYNEQFF. The CDR3 nucleotides are TGTGCCAGCAGGGCCCCGGGCAGGGGGCAATACAATGAGCAGTTCTTC.

The rearrangement uses TRBV30 and TRBJ2-7; 12 nucleotides align to TRBD2. CDR3 length: 16 residues. Germline V gene sequence: CDR1 GTSNPN, CDR2 SVGIG (reference sequence). V dropped 3 bases and J dropped 6; count of bases not matched to a gene: 12. CDR3 region: CAWRPPSSGGASEQYF. Here the CDR3 DNA reads TGTGCCTGGAGGCCGCCCTCTAGCGGGGGGGCCTCCGAGCAGTACTTC.